These T cell receptor beta chains were read from a single sample in a study of blood T cells in healthy people across ages. TCRdb re-called the 5' RACE reads with MiXCR, one entry per CDR3 protein. The sample contains about 1.4 million distinct CDR3 sequences, almost 60% of which appear only once. Material: blood. The source is a man younger than 35 in good health. Each CDR3 is given with its conserved first and last residue. Each record gives: clone size, D gene, V gene, J gene, CDR3 protein, CDR3 DNA. D genes are given only for firm matches. The size field is filled for only some rows; it gives once, few, many or a size class.

>-|-|TRBV6-5|TRBJ1-1
CASSYSPGPNTEAFF
TGTGCCAGCAGTTACTCCCCGGGACCCAACACTGAAGCTTTCTTT
>once|-|TRBV29-1|TRBJ1-1
CSVSGRMNTEAFF
TGCAGCGTCTCAGGCCGCATGAACACTGAAGCTTTCTTT
>-|TRBD1|TRBV6-5|TRBJ1-1
CASSLSGQGSTEAFF
TGTGCCAGCAGCCTCTCGGGACAGGGATCCACTGAAGCTTTCTTT
>few|-|TRBV18|TRBJ2-5
CASSPRGGGDQETQYF
TGTGCCAGCTCACCAAGGGGCGGAGGGGACCAAGAGACCCAGTACTTC
>-|TRBD1|TRBV29-1|TRBJ2-3
CSVSGTATDTQYF
TGCAGCGTTTCCGGGACAGCTACAGATACGCAGTATTTT
>-|-|TRBV30|TRBJ2-4
CAWSNGDTSKNIQYF
TGTGCCTGGAGTAACGGGGACACCTCCAAAAACATTCAGTACTTC
>-|TRBD1|TRBV2|TRBJ1-1
CASRQGRNTEAFF
TGTGCCAGCCGACAGGGGCGGAACACTGAAGCTTTCTTT
>-|-|TRBV20-1|TRBJ1-2
CSAQNSNYGYTF
TGCAGTGCTCAGAATTCTAACTATGGCTACACCTTC
>-|TRBD1|TRBV6-6|TRBJ1-6
CASSYAQGDSPLHF
TGTGCCAGCAGTTACGCACAGGGGGACTCACCCCTCCACTTT
>-|-|TRBV20-1|TRBJ1-4
CSASQGTEKLFF
TGCAGTGCTAGTCAAGGGACAGAAAAACTGTTTTTT
>-|-|TRBV28|TRBJ2-3
CASSPDPDTDTQYF
TGTGCCAGCAGCCCGGACCCAGACACAGATACGCAGTATTTT
>-|-|TRBV4-3|TRBJ2-1
CASSQAGARYNEQFF
TGCGCCAGCAGCCAAGCGGGGGCCAGATACAATGAGCAGTTCTTC
>many|-|TRBV20-1|TRBJ1-1
CSAQMPNTEAFF
TGCAGTGCTCAGATGCCGAACACTGAAGCTTTCTTT
>few|TRBD2|TRBV27|TRBJ2-3
CASSFLAGGPDTQYF
TGTGCCAGCAGTTTCTTAGCGGGGGGGCCAGATACGCAGTATTTT
>-|-|TRBV7-2|TRBJ2-2
CASSLARGTGEPFF
TGTGCCAGCAGCTTAGCGCGAGGGACCGGGGAGCCGTTTTTT
>-|TRBD1|TRBV20-1|TRBJ2-7
CSARETGMTYEQYF
TGCAGTGCTAGAGAGACAGGGATGACCTACGAGCAGTACTTC
>few|-|TRBV4-1|TRBJ1-2
CASSHFGTNEDGNYGYTF
TGCGCCAGCAGCCATTTCGGGACTAATGAAGACGGTAACTATGGCTACACCTTC
>few|TRBD1|TRBV12-3/TRBV12-4|TRBJ2-4
CASSPGQPFNIQYF
TGTGCCAGCAGTCCGGGACAGCCTTTTAACATTCAGTACTTC
>-|-|TRBV4-3|TRBJ2-7
CASSQEGRRQLYF
TGCGCCAGCAGCCAAGAAGGGAGGAGACAACTGTACTTC
>few|TRBD1|TRBV11-2|TRBJ1-6
CASSYGRDSHNSPLHF
TGTGCCAGCAGTTACGGCCGGGACAGCCATAATTCACCCCTCCACTTT
>once|-|TRBV27|TRBJ2-1
CASGPYDEQFF
TGTGCCAGCGGCCCGTATGATGAGCAGTTCTTC
>-|-|TRBV5-1|TRBJ2-3
CASSLAGPQYF
TGCGCCAGCAGCTTGGCGGGCCCGCAGTATTTT
>-|-|TRBV7-2|TRBJ1-5
CASSLGPLLRVEPQHF
TGTGCCAGCAGCTTAGGCCCTTTACTCAGGGTAGAGCCCCAGCATTTT
>-|-|TRBV7-2|TRBJ1-6
CASSLFVGQGNSPLHF
TGTGCCAGCAGCTTATTTGTCGGCCAGGGGAATTCACCCCTCCACTTT
>-|TRBD2|TRBV7-2|TRBJ2-1
CASSLVASGREQFF
TGTGCCAGCAGCTTAGTGGCTAGCGGCCGAGAGCAGTTCTTC
>-|TRBD1|TRBV7-2|TRBJ2-1
CASSLNSRGPYNEQFF
TGTGCCAGCAGCTTAAATTCCAGGGGGCCTTACAATGAGCAGTTCTTC
>-|-|TRBV4-1|TRBJ2-7
CASSQVRADEQYF
TGCGCCAGCAGCCAAGTCCGGGCGGACGAGCAGTACTTC
>-|-|TRBV7-6|TRBJ2-3
CASGDALWAQYF
TGTGCCAGCGGGGACGCTCTATGGGCGCAGTATTTT
>-|TRBD1|TRBV20-1|TRBJ1-2
CSATRQGGSGGYTF
TGCAGTGCTACGAGGCAGGGGGGGTCTGGCGGCTACACCTTC
>-|-|TRBV12-3/TRBV12-4|TRBJ2-5
CASSLTGEIPYQETQYF
TGTGCCAGCAGTTTAACGGGGGAAATTCCTTACCAAGAGACCCAGTACTTC
>few|-|TRBV7-2|TRBJ1-5
CASSPQGTSNQPQHF
TGTGCCAGCAGCCCCCAGGGGACTAGCAATCAGCCCCAGCATTTT
>-|-|TRBV27|TRBJ2-3
CASSSEPIDSLYTDTQYF
TGTGCCAGCAGTTCGGAGCCTATAGACTCGCTATACACAGATACGCAGTATTTT
>few|-|TRBV28|TRBJ2-7
CATATGSYEQYF
TGTGCCACCGCGACAGGCTCCTACGAGCAGTACTTC
>-|-|TRBV5-1|TRBJ2-5
CASSLTPQETQYF
TGCGCCAGCAGCTTGACTCCACAAGAGACCCAGTACTTC
>few|TRBD1|TRBV29-1|TRBJ2-1
CSVVGQGLYNEQFF
TGCAGCGTTGTGGGACAGGGGCTGTACAATGAGCAGTTCTTC
>few|-|TRBV9|TRBJ2-1
CASGVTPGSYNEQFF
TGTGCCAGTGGGGTTACCCCTGGCTCCTACAATGAGCAGTTCTTC
>-|-|TRBV20-1|TRBJ1-2
CSASRTANYGYTF
TGCAGTGCTAGCAGGACAGCTAACTATGGCTACACCTTC
>-|TRBD1|TRBV6-5|TRBJ2-5
CATYRTGTETQYF
TGTGCCACCTACCGGACAGGGACAGAGACCCAGTACTTC
>-|TRBD1|TRBV9|TRBJ1-6
CASSETGENSPLHF
TGTGCCAGCAGCGAAACAGGGGAGAATTCACCCCTCCACTTT
>once|-|TRBV11-1|TRBJ1-1
CASSREQVTEAFF
TGTGCCAGCAGCAGAGAACAGGTTACTGAAGCTTTCTTT
>-|-|TRBV5-4|TRBJ1-1
CASSSGPGEAFF
TGTGCCAGCAGCTCGGGACCCGGTGAAGCTTTCTTT
>few|-|TRBV11-2|TRBJ2-3
CASSLYWGTSTDTQYF
TGTGCCAGCAGCTTGTACTGGGGTACATCCACAGATACGCAGTATTTT
>-|TRBD2|TRBV6-5|TRBJ2-3
CASSVTSGVTDTQYF
TGTGCCAGCAGCGTCACTAGCGGAGTGACAGATACGCAGTATTTT
>-|-|TRBV12-3/TRBV12-4|TRBJ2-5
CASSTGPIQETQYF
TGTGCCAGCAGTACGGGACCGATCCAAGAGACCCAGTACTTC
>-|-|TRBV7-9|TRBJ1-1
CASSLGAGVDTEAFF
TGTGCCAGCAGCTTAGGGGCAGGGGTAGACACTGAAGCTTTCTTT
>-|-|TRBV29-1|TRBJ1-5
CSVGVEGNQPQHF
TGCAGCGTTGGGGTTGAAGGCAATCAGCCCCAGCATTTT
>-|TRBD2|TRBV6-1|TRBJ2-1
CASTRGGPGTSGYNEQFF
TGTGCCAGCACCAGGGGGGGCCCGGGGACTAGCGGCTACAATGAGCAGTTCTTC
>-|TRBD2|TRBV10-3|TRBJ2-1
CAISEFTTSANNEQFF
TGTGCCATCAGTGAGTTTACTACTAGCGCCAACAATGAGCAGTTCTTC
>-|-|TRBV6-1|TRBJ1-4
CASTRDSYATNEKLFF
TGTGCCAGCACCAGAGACAGTTACGCAACTAATGAAAAACTGTTTTTT
>-|-|TRBV20-1|TRBJ2-1
CSPARRDYNEQFF
TGCAGTCCGGCGAGACGGGACTACAATGAGCAGTTCTTC
>-|-|TRBV4-1|TRBJ2-5
CASSQVERKRETQYF
TGCGCCAGCAGCCAAGTGGAAAGAAAGAGGGAGACCCAGTACTTC
>-|-|TRBV10-3|TRBJ2-3
CAILGTHTDTQYF
TGTGCCATCCTTGGCACACACACAGATACGCAGTATTTT
>few|TRBD1|TRBV29-1|TRBJ2-1
CSVPPGQGSYNEQFF
TGCAGCGTGCCCCCGGGACAGGGCTCCTACAATGAGCAGTTCTTC
>-|-|TRBV20-1|TRBJ1-1
CSASPGALEAFF
TGCAGTGCTTCCCCGGGGGCACTTGAAGCTTTCTTT
>-|TRBD1|TRBV5-1|TRBJ2-4
CASSLGPGGGQNIQYF
TGCGCCAGCAGCTTGGGGCCAGGGGGCGGACAAAACATTCAGTACTTC
>-|-|TRBV11-2|TRBJ2-1
CASRGAFTGEQFF
TGTGCCAGCAGGGGTGCATTCACGGGTGAGCAGTTCTTC